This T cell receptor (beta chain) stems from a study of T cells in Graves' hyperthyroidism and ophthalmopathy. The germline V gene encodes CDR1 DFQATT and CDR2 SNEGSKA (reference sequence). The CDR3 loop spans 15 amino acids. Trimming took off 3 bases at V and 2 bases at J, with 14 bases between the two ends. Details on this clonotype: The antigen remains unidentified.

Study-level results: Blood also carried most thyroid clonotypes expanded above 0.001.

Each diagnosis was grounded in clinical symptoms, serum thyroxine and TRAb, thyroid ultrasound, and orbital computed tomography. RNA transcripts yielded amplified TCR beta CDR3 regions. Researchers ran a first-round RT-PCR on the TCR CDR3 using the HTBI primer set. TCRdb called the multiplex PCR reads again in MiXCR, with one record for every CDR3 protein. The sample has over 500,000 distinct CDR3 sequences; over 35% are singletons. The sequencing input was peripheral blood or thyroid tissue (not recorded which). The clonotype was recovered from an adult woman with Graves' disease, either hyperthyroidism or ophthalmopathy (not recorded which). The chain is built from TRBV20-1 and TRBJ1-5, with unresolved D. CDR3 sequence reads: CSASGQLQGNQPQHF. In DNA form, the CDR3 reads TGCAGTGCTAGCGGCCAGCTCCAAGGCAATCAGCCCCAGCATTTT.